This entry lists 10 T cell receptor beta chains sequenced from one sample in a study of cytomegalovirus exposure and HLA in healthy donors. PCR involved 60 Vbeta and 13 Jbeta primers. Only in-frame clones appear in the TCRdb table, and some are missing; sequencing was by immunoSEQ multiplex PCR. The sample has some 150,000 clones, approximately 81% seen once; the top ten hold 2.3%. Sequenced: PBMCs. Receptors originate from a woman aged 18-29 years in good health and CMV-seronegative.

The chain recombines TRBV18 with TRBJ2-1; 13 positions match TRBD2. Trimming removed 6 bases from V and 0 bases from J; junction bases left unmatched: 8. The CDR3 extends over 18 amino acids. CDR1 is KGHSH, CDR2 LQKENI, per germline. The CDR3 coding sequence is TGTGCCAGCTCCCGGACTAGCGGGAGTGCTGACTCCTACAATGAGCAGTTCTTC. Translating gives CASSRTSGSADSYNEQFF.

V gene TRBV2 combines with J gene TRBJ2-5; D is unclear. This CDR3 has 11 amino acids. V lost 3 bases and J lost 4, with 3 bases in between. CDR1 is SNHLY and CDR2 is FYNNEI in the germline V gene. The CDR3 spells CASSERETQYF. CDR3 bases: TGTGCCAGCAGTGAGAGAGAGACCCAGTACTTC.

This chain connects TRBV10-3 to TRBJ2-5; D is unresolved. CDR3 length equals 13 residues. V was cut by 4 bases and J by 2 bases, with 8 bases left in between. Germline V gene sequence: CDR1 ENHRY, CDR2 SYGVKD. CDR3 sequence reads: CAISGAPQETQYF. Here the CDR3 DNA reads TGTGCCATCAGTGGGGCACCACAAGAGACCCAGTACTTC.

This chain joins TRBV7-3 and TRBJ2-7; 9 positions match TRBD2. The germline CDR1 and CDR2 sequences are SGHTA and FQGTGA. This CDR3 contains 15 residues. The V segment lost 2 bases and the J segment 2 bases; nucleotides outside the gene matches: 4. This CDR3 reads CASSLGPSGAYEQYF. The CDR3 nucleotides are TGTGCCAGCAGCTTAGGTCCTAGCGGGGCCTACGAGCAGTACTTC.

The chain has TRBV28 and TRBJ1-1; 9 bases are shared with TRBD1. CDR3 size: 14 residues. Looked up from germline, CDR1 is MDHEN and CDR2 is SYDVKM. The trim removed 5 bases at V and 5 bases at J, leaving 6 bases unmatched. The CDR3 here is CASSLTGGRTEAFF. The CDR3 DNA is TGTGCCAGCAGTCTCACAGGGGGCCGTACTGAAGCTTTCTTT.

V and J are TRBV7-2 and TRBJ2-7; 9 bases match TRBD1. V trimming: 5 bases; J trimming: 4 bases; junction bases outside the gene matches: 6. Germline V gene lookup returns CDR1 SGHTA and CDR2 FQGNSA. The CDR3 consists of 14 residues. Written as DNA, the CDR3 is TGTGCCAGCAGCAGGGACAGGGATAGGTACGAGCAGTACTTC. Amino acid sequence: CASSRDRDRYEQYF.

This sequence joins TRBV6-1 and TRBJ1-2; 8 bases match TRBD1. Germline CDR1 MNHNS, CDR2 SASEGT. V lost 6 bases to trimming and J lost 1 base; unmatched junction nucleotides: 7. CDR3 length equals 15 residues. CDR3 loop: CASRGGQAGNYGYTF. In nucleotides, the CDR3 is TGTGCCAGCAGGGGGGGACAGGCTGGTAACTATGGCTACACCTTC.

V gene TRBV7-2 combines with J gene TRBJ2-7; TRBD2 is a possible D gene (6 bases). The CDR3 sequence is 13 residues long. Trimming stripped 3 bases from V and 6 bases from J, with 12 bases between. CDR1 and CDR2 (germline): SGHTA, FQGNSA. The CDR3: CASSLGGVREQYF. CDR3 DNA: TGTGCCAGCAGCTTGGGGGGAGTGCGCGAGCAGTACTTC. The whole variable domain, filled in from reference TRBV7-2 and TRBJ2-7, reads GAGVSQSPSNKVTEKGKDVELRCDPISGHTALYWYRQSLGQGLEFLIYFQGNSAPDKSGLPSDRFSAERTGGSVSTLTIQRTQQEDSAVYLCASSLGGVREQYFGPGTRLTVT.

The chain is built from TRBV28 and TRBJ1-5, with no clear D. The length of the CDR3 is 16 residues. V lost 2 bases, J lost 0 bases, and 11 bases lay in between. Germline V lookup: CDR1 MDHEN, CDR2 SYDVKM. CDR3 nucleotides: TGTGCCAGCAGTTTAGGGCAGAGATTTAGCAATCAGCCCCAGCATTTT. Translation gives CASSLGQRFSNQPQHF.

The V gene is TRBV29-1, the J gene TRBJ1-2, with 12 bases aligning to TRBD1. There are 12 residues in the CDR3. Unmatched junction bases numbered 2, after V lost 4 bases and J lost 8 bases. Per the germline V gene, CDR1 is SQVTM and CDR2 is ANQGSEA. CDR3 coding DNA: TGCAGCGTTGCCGGGACAGGGGGCGGCTACACCTTC. It codes for CSVAGTGGGYTF.